This T cell receptor beta chain stems from a study of human T cells and chemical hapten exposure. This clonotype was recorded at least ten times. Time point described: pre-sensitization, week 0. Treatment indicated: therapeutic diphenylcyclopropenone sensitization with weekly scalp DPC. RNA extraction used unfractionated whole blood as the source of total RNA. MiXCR, run by TCRdb on the RACE reads, gives a single entry per CDR3 protein. The sample includes some 400,000 distinct CDR3 sequences, around 5.5% of them seen just once. The germline V gene has CDR1 SGHTA and CDR2 FQGNSA. V was pared by 4 bases and J by 9 bases, with 10 bases between. This CDR3 spans 13 amino acids.

This clonotype was obtained from a woman aged 50 to 60 with alopecia areata. Some clones in this sample may be carry-over from other donors' samples. This sequence joins TRBV7-2 and TRBJ1-6; the D is unclear. The sequencing used whole blood, collected in connection with sensitization to the hapten diphenylcyclopropenone (DPC). For the CDR3, the DNA is TGTGCCAGCAGCTCAGCCCCTACTTCACCCCTCCACTTT. Translated, it gives CASSSAPTSPLHF.